The rows below give T cell receptor beta chains drawn from one sample of a study of T cell responses to AZD1222 COVID-19 vaccine. Produced via immunoSEQ multiplex PCR; TCRdb's table is partial and in-frame only. The sample records some 120,000 clones, roughly 90% being singletons. The specimen comprised peripheral blood, sampled on day 0 of AZD1222 vaccination. These receptors all come from an adult in good health. CDR3s include the opening cysteine and the closing phenylalanine or tryptophan. A D gene is named only where the DNA matches it firmly. Clone sizes are given selectively: once, few, many, or a class where the clone is expanded.

J gene	D gene	clone size	V gene	CDR3 protein	CDR3 DNA
TRBJ1-4	-	-	TRBV18	CASSPTGRVEKLFF	TGTGCCAGCTCCCCCACAGGCAGGGTCGAAAAACTGTTTTTT
TRBJ2-3	-	-	TRBV7-9	CASSLTAEGRADTQYF	TGTGCCAGCAGCTTGACAGCGGAGGGGCGGGCAGATACGCAGTATTTT
TRBJ1-2	-	once	TRBV2	CASLTSPGSGYTF	TGTGCCAGCCTTACCTCTCCAGGGTCTGGCTACACCTTC
TRBJ1-6	-	-	TRBV6-6	CASSYSASSPLHF	TGTGCCAGCAGTTACTCCGCCAGTTCACCCCTCCACTTT
TRBJ1-2	TRBD1	-	TRBV9	CASSVVAGGYGYTF	TGTGCCAGCAGCGTAGTGGCAGGGGGCTATGGCTACACCTTC
TRBJ2-7	TRBD1	-	TRBV18	CASSPGQGASYEQYF	TGTGCCAGCTCACCGGGACAGGGGGCCTCCTACGAGCAGTACTTC
TRBJ2-3	-	-	TRBV4-2	CASSHGNYMDTQYF	TGTGCCAGCAGCCACGGGAACTATATGGATACGCAGTATTTT
TRBJ1-1	-	-	TRBV6-5	CASSYSEWGTEAFF	TGTGCCAGCAGTTACTCGGAGTGGGGCACTGAAGCTTTCTTT
TRBJ2-7	TRBD1	-	TRBV9	CASSTTGTAPYEQYF	TGTGCCAGCAGCACCACCGGGACAGCGCCCTACGAGCAGTACTTC
TRBJ1-5	-	few	TRBV30	CAWNLGNRDGQPQHF	TGTGCCTGGAACCTAGGGAATAGGGACGGTCAGCCCCAGCATTTT
TRBJ2-1	-	-	TRBV24-1	CATSDFATEQFF	TGTGCCACCAGTGATTTTGCCACTGAGCAGTTCTTC
TRBJ2-1	TRBD2	-	TRBV27	CASRLAGVFGNEQFF	TGTGCCAGCAGGCTAGCGGGAGTTTTTGGCAATGAGCAGTTCTTC
TRBJ2-5	TRBD2	once	TRBV5-4	CASSLTLAGGYGETQYF	TGTGCCAGCAGCTTGACACTAGCGGGAGGATACGGGGAGACCCAGTACTTC
TRBJ1-1	-	-	TRBV7-3	CASSLTRGMNTEAFF	TGTGCCAGCAGCTTAACAAGGGGGATGAACACTGAAGCTTTCTTT
TRBJ2-7	-	-	TRBV6-5	CASSTRDFRNEQYF	TGTGCCAGCAGTACCCGGGACTTTCGAAACGAGCAGTACTTC
TRBJ2-7	TRBD1	once	TRBV28	CASSLFTGGHSYEQYF	TGTGCCAGCAGTTTATTCACAGGGGGCCACTCCTACGAGCAGTACTTC
TRBJ1-5	TRBD1	-	TRBV5-1	CASSQTGRGQPQHF	TGCGCCAGCAGTCAGACAGGGAGAGGTCAGCCCCAGCATTTT
TRBJ2-1	TRBD1	-	TRBV29-1	CSVPTGGSNNEQFF	TGCAGCGTTCCGACAGGGGGCAGCAACAATGAGCAGTTCTTC